This T cell receptor beta chain was sequenced during a study of sequential checkpoint blockade in melanoma. This clone appeared a few times. The repertoire was sequenced with immunoSEQ multiplex PCR; TCRdb's copy has only in-frame clones and lacks some. Of roughly 9,100 clones detected, roughly 24% appear once; the ten largest clones hold about 10%. The germline gives CDR1 MNHGY, CDR2 SAAAGT. V dropped 2 bases and J dropped 6 bases, with 7 bases sitting between them. The CDR3 is 13 amino acids. Treatment of the sample: randomized to nivolumab then ipilimumab (arm A) or the reverse (arm B). The sample was tumor tissue (inferred from file names), taken from a patient given nivolumab and ipilimumab in sequence. This receptor was taken from a human donor with melanoma. The chain employs TRBV6-8 and TRBJ2-2; no firm D call. This CDR3 is CASSYATPGELFF. The CDR3 region has the DNA TGTGCCAGCAGTTACGCTACCCCCGGGGAGCTGTTTTTT.